The rows below give T cell receptor beta chains drawn from one sample of a study of blood T cell repertoires in COVID-19. Here immunoSEQ multiplex PCR was the method, and the copy in TCRdb shows in-frame clones only, minus some. The table records a few hundred thousand clones, roughly nine tenths of them present only once. The sequenced sample was PBMCs or T cells enriched from blood (not recorded which). The source is a woman in her 30s who had recovered from COVID-19. The CDR3 runs from the conserved cysteine through the conserved F or W. The D gene is left open where the match is weak. Size is omitted from some rows. Given values are once, few, many or a class for expanded clones.

D	size	V	J	DNA	CDR3
TRBD1	few	TRBV7-9	TRBJ1-5	TGTGCCAGCAGCTTAGGGACAGGGGGCAATCAGCCCCAGCATTTT	CASSLGTGGNQPQHF
.	.	TRBV27	TRBJ1-5	TGTGCCAGCAGCCCGGTATTTAGCAATCAGCCCCAGCATTTT	CASSPVFSNQPQHF
.	.	TRBV4-2	TRBJ1-1	TGTGCCAGCAGCCCAGGGGACACTGAAGCTTTCTTT	CASSPGDTEAFF
.	.	TRBV28	TRBJ1-2	TGTGCCAGCAGCCGAGCGGCTCAATCCGCCGATTATGGCTACACCTTC	CASSRAAQSADYGYTF
.	.	TRBV10-3	TRBJ2-7	TGTGCCATCAGGGGGGTGGCAGGGGAAGAGCAGTACTTC	CAIRGVAGEEQYF
.	.	TRBV11-2	TRBJ2-3	TGTGCCAGCAGCTCGCGGACGGGAAAAAGATACACAGATACGCAGTATTTT	CASSSRTGKRYTDTQYF
TRBD1	.	TRBV5-1	TRBJ2-2	TGCGCCAGCAGCACCGGGACAGGGGGCACCGGGGAGCTGTTTTTT	CASSTGTGGTGELFF
TRBD2	.	TRBV14	TRBJ2-3	TGTGCCAGCAGCACTCTAGCGGGGGAGCGAACAGATACGCAGTATTTT	CASSTLAGERTDTQYF
.	.	TRBV9	TRBJ2-4	TGTGCCAGCAGCGTAGACGCGGGCAGAAAAGAAAACATTCAGTACTTC	CASSVDAGRKENIQYF
.	.	TRBV7-9	TRBJ1-6	TGTGCCAGCAGCTTTTGGGGGGGCAATCAAGATTCACCCCTCCACTTT	CASSFWGGNQDSPLHF
TRBD2	.	TRBV9	TRBJ2-3	TGTGCCAGCAGCTTAGGGACTAGCTTAACAGATACGCAGTATTTT	CASSLGTSLTDTQYF
.	.	TRBV5-1	TRBJ2-3	TGCGCCAGCAGCTTACTGGACACGTTTAGCACAGATACGCAGTATTTT	CASSLLDTFSTDTQYF
.	.	TRBV29-1	TRBJ2-7	TGCAGCGTTGACCGGACAAAAACCCTCTACGAGCAGTACTTC	CSVDRTKTLYEQYF
TRBD1	.	TRBV6-2/TRBV6-3	TRBJ1-5	TGTGCCAGCAGTCCAATCGACAGGGTGTGGCAGCCCCAGCATTTT	CASSPIDRVWQPQHF
TRBD1	.	TRBV19	TRBJ2-6	TGTGCCAGTATCTCGTTTACGGGACAGGGAGTCTCTGGGGCCAACGTCCTGACTTTC	CASISFTGQGVSGANVLTF
.	once	TRBV3-1/TRBV3-2	TRBJ2-7	TGTGCCAGCAGCCAAGAGACGCGGGTGTCCTACGAGCAGTACTTC	CASSQETRVSYEQYF
TRBD2	.	TRBV6-6	TRBJ2-1	TGTGCCAGCAGTCTAGGACTAGCCGGGGCCTCCTACAATGAGCAGTTCTTC	CASSLGLAGASYNEQFF
TRBD1	.	TRBV6-5	TRBJ1-2	TGTGCCAGCAGTTTGGGACAGGGCATCTTCTATGGCTACACCTTC	CASSLGQGIFYGYTF
.	.	TRBV5-8	TRBJ2-5	TGTGCCAGCAGCCCCCGGGAATTGGGATACTTC	CASSPRELGYF
TRBD1	.	TRBV19	TRBJ1-5	TGTGCCAGTAGTACCTCCTTCGGACAGGGTCGATATAGCAATCAGCCCCAGCATTTT	CASSTSFGQGRYSNQPQHF
TRBD1	.	TRBV9	TRBJ1-1	TGTGCCAGCAGTGACGGGACAGGGGCTCGAGGGACTGAAGCTTTCTTT	CASSDGTGARGTEAFF
TRBD1	.	TRBV6-5	TRBJ2-7	TGTGCCAGCAGTTACGCAGGGGGCGGAACCTACGAGCAGTACTTC	CASSYAGGGTYEQYF